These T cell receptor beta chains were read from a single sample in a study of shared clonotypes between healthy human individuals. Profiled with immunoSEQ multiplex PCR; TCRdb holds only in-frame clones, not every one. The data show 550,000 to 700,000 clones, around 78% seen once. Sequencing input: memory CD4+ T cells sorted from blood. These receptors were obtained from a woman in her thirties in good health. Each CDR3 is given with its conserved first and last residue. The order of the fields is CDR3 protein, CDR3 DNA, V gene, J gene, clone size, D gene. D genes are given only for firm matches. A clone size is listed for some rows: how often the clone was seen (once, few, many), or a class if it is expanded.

CASSQDTAGFGETQYF	TGTGCCAGCAGCCAAGATACGGCGGGGTTCGGAGAGACCCAGTACTTC	TRBV14	TRBJ2-5	NA	NA
CASSIFSPEAFF	TGTGCCAGTAGTATATTTAGCCCTGAAGCTTTCTTT	TRBV19	TRBJ1-1	NA	NA
CASIGTGDTQYF	TGCGCCAGCATCGGGACGGGAGATACGCAGTATTTT	TRBV5-1	TRBJ2-3	NA	NA
CASSAGQGNTEAFF	TGTGCCAGCAGTGCGGGGCAGGGGAACACTGAAGCTTTCTTT	TRBV6-1	TRBJ1-1	NA	NA
CASRLDTYGYTF	TGTGCCAGCAGGCTGGACACCTATGGCTACACCTTC	TRBV2	TRBJ1-2	NA	NA
CASNPGTSFNEQFF	TGTGCCAGCAACCCCGGGACTAGCTTCAATGAGCAGTTCTTC	TRBV25-1	TRBJ2-1	once	TRBD2
CASRGLGVGTEAFF	TGTGCCAGCAGAGGCCTCGGCGTGGGGACTGAAGCTTTCTTT	TRBV9	TRBJ1-1	NA	NA
CASSLPPNSGNTIYF	TGTGCCAGCAGCTTACCACCCAACTCTGGAAACACCATATATTTT	TRBV5-6	TRBJ1-3	NA	NA
CASSEGGFRETQYF	TGTGCCAGCAGTGAGGGGGGTTTCCGGGAGACCCAGTACTTC	TRBV2	TRBJ2-5	NA	NA
CASSLSLAGAEQFF	TGTGCCAGCAGTTTGTCGCTAGCGGGAGCTGAGCAGTTCTTC	TRBV27	TRBJ2-1	few	TRBD2
CASSSGTVEETQYF	TGTGCCAGCAGTTCCGGGACAGTTGAAGAGACCCAGTACTTC	TRBV25-1	TRBJ2-5	NA	TRBD1
CASTGTSGSYEQYF	TGCGCCAGCACGGGGACTAGCGGCTCCTACGAGCAGTACTTC	TRBV10-2	TRBJ2-7	NA	TRBD2
CASSLRSGTDEQYF	TGCGCCAGCAGCTTGAGGTCTGGGACCGACGAGCAGTACTTC	TRBV5-1	TRBJ2-7	NA	NA
CASSGPNTWTNSYEQYF	TGTGCCAGCAGTGGGCCGAATACTTGGACAAACTCCTACGAGCAGTACTTC	TRBV6-1	TRBJ2-7	once	NA
CAGITGNTIYF	TGTGCCGGGATTACAGGAAACACCATATATTTT	TRBV6-1	TRBJ1-3	NA	NA
CASSEGRAPSPSTQYF	TGTGCCAGCAGTGAAGGACGGGCGCCCTCGCCAAGTACGCAGTATTTT	TRBV25-1	TRBJ2-3	NA	NA
CASSSLDRVVTQYF	TGTGCCAGCAGTTCTCTGGACCGAGTCGTTACGCAGTATTTT	TRBV27	TRBJ2-3	few	NA
CASSISGTGFETQYF	TGTGCCAGCAGCATCTCCGGGACAGGGTTTGAGACCCAGTACTTC	TRBV6-1	TRBJ2-5	few	TRBD1
CASSLSTGELFF	TGTGCCAGCAGCCTCAGCACCGGGGAGCTGTTTTTT	TRBV5-5	TRBJ2-2	NA	NA
CASIPRRVWAGSREQYF	TGTGCCAGCATCCCTCGGAGGGTTTGGGCGGGAAGCCGGGAGCAGTACTTC	TRBV21-1	TRBJ2-7	NA	NA
CASSSEDSSSYNEQFF	TGTGCCAGCAGCTCAGAGGACAGTAGCTCCTACAATGAGCAGTTCTTC	TRBV11-2	TRBJ2-1	NA	NA
CASSAPAGGPVADTQYF	TGTGCCAGCAGCGCCCCAGCGGGAGGGCCCGTTGCAGATACGCAGTATTTT	TRBV9	TRBJ2-3	NA	TRBD2
CATSRDRSQGSRQFF	TGTGCCACCAGCAGAGACCGGAGCCAGGGGAGTAGGCAGTTCTTC	TRBV15	TRBJ2-1	NA	NA
CASSTRDRGNTGELFF	TGTGCCAGCAGCACCCGGGACAGGGGGAACACCGGGGAGCTGTTTTTT	TRBV7-9	TRBJ2-2	NA	TRBD1
CASTLPNQPQHF	TGTGCCAGCACTTTACCCAATCAGCCCCAGCATTTT	TRBV7-8	TRBJ1-5	NA	NA
CASTMGQGNYGYTF	TGTGCCAGCACCATGGGACAGGGTAACTATGGCTACACCTTC	TRBV28	TRBJ1-2	NA	TRBD1
CASSRRQYPPPEPQHF	TGTGCCAGCAGTCGTCGACAGTATCCCCCCCCCGAGCCCCAGCATTTT	TRBV28	TRBJ1-5	NA	NA
CASSTHSYGYTF	TGTGCCAGCAGCACTCACAGCTATGGCTACACCTTC	TRBV5-4	TRBJ1-2	NA	NA
CASSIGTSGSNTGELFF	TGTGCCAGTAGTATAGGCACTAGCGGGTCGAACACCGGGGAGCTGTTTTTT	TRBV19	TRBJ2-2	NA	TRBD2
CASSRGGLAGEDYEQYF	TGTGCCAGCAGCCGAGGGGGACTAGCGGGAGAGGACTACGAGCAGTACTTC	TRBV7-9	TRBJ2-7	NA	TRBD2
CASSQDPGLAGLGETQYF	TGCGCCAGCAGCCAAGACCCCGGACTAGCGGGATTGGGGGAGACCCAGTACTTC	TRBV4-1	TRBJ2-5	once	TRBD2
CASSRGSRGYTF	TGTGCCAGCAGCCGGGGGAGCCGCGGCTACACCTTC	TRBV5-8	TRBJ1-2	NA	NA
CASSGTGSGNTIYF	TGTGCCAGTAGTGGGACAGGGTCTGGAAACACCATATATTTT	TRBV19	TRBJ1-3	few	TRBD1
CASSSDRVFGKLFF	TGTGCCAGCAGCTCGGACAGGGTCTTTGGAAAACTGTTTTTT	TRBV13	TRBJ1-4	NA	TRBD1
CSVGTSGRYEQYF	TGCAGCGTTGGCACTAGCGGGAGGTACGAGCAGTACTTC	TRBV29-1	TRBJ2-7	NA	TRBD2
CSVAEARTDTQYF	TGCAGCGTTGCGGAAGCTCGCACAGATACGCAGTATTTT	TRBV29-1	TRBJ2-3	NA	NA
CASSLRGAYGYTF	TGTGCCAGCAGTTTAAGGGGAGCCTATGGCTACACCTTC	TRBV28	TRBJ1-2	few	NA
CASSLGLAGGTTDTQYF	TGCGCCAGCAGCTTGGGACTAGCGGGAGGGACCACAGATACGCAGTATTTT	TRBV5-1	TRBJ2-3	NA	TRBD2
CASREPWGTAGELFF	TGTGCCAGCAGGGAACCCTGGGGGACCGCCGGGGAGCTGTTTTTT	TRBV7-2	TRBJ2-2	NA	NA
CASSLEGGLSNQPQHF	TGTGCCAGCAGCTTAGAGGGAGGCCTTAGCAATCAGCCCCAGCATTTT	TRBV7-9	TRBJ1-5	NA	NA
CASSRRAGIEQYF	TGTGCCAGCAGTCGACGGGCGGGAATCGAGCAGTACTTC	TRBV28	TRBJ2-7	NA	NA
CASNRQGGQEKLFF	TGTGCCAGTAATCGACAGGGAGGCCAAGAAAAACTGTTTTTT	TRBV19	TRBJ1-4	NA	TRBD1
CASRNSQLDTQYF	TGTGCCAGCAGGAACTCCCAATTAGATACGCAGTATTTT	TRBV28	TRBJ2-3	NA	NA
CASSLRGLNTGELFF	TGTGCCAGCAGCTTGCGGGGCCTGAACACCGGGGAGCTGTTTTTT	TRBV28	TRBJ2-2	NA	NA
CATSRDTRGVYEQYF	TGTGCCACCAGCAGAGATACCAGGGGGGTCTACGAGCAGTACTTC	TRBV15	TRBJ2-7	NA	NA
CASSGQGADAEAFF	TGTGCCAGCAGCGGACAGGGGGCCGATGCTGAAGCTTTCTTT	TRBV7-9	TRBJ1-1	NA	TRBD1
CASSPAAGSGNTIYF	TGTGCCAGCAGCCCCGCGGCAGGGTCTGGAAACACCATATATTTT	TRBV6-5	TRBJ1-3	NA	NA
CASSLKRGSRTAKNIQYF	TGTGCCAGCAGTTTAAAGAGGGGAAGCAGGACGGCCAAAAACATTCAGTACTTC	TRBV28	TRBJ2-4	NA	NA
CASSSGGAEGNTIYF	TGCGCCAGCAGCTCAGGGGGCGCGGAAGGAAACACCATATATTTT	TRBV5-1	TRBJ1-3	NA	TRBD1
CASSGEWGVNEQFF	TGTGCCAGCAGCGGGGAATGGGGTGTAAATGAGCAGTTCTTC	TRBV11-1	TRBJ2-1	NA	NA
CASSLNGGSVPDTQYF	TGTGCCAGCAGCCTAAATGGCGGGTCAGTCCCAGATACGCAGTATTTT	TRBV11-3	TRBJ2-3	NA	NA
CASSERGQTYEQYF	TGTGCCAGCAGTGAAAGGGGACAGACCTACGAGCAGTACTTC	TRBV6-1	TRBJ2-7	few	TRBD1
CASSFSSTGDGTGELFF	TGTGCCAGCAGCTTCTCCTCGACAGGGGACGGCACCGGGGAGCTGTTTTTT	TRBV7-3	TRBJ2-2	NA	TRBD1
CASSFAGENTIYF	TGCGCCAGCAGCTTTGCGGGGGAAAACACCATATATTTT	TRBV5-1	TRBJ1-3	many	NA
CASSLSGTGIHEQFF	TGTGCCAGCAGTTTATCCGGGACAGGGATCCATGAGCAGTTCTTC	TRBV27	TRBJ2-1	NA	TRBD1
CASSLGGGTYNEQFF	TGTGCCAGCAGCCTAGGCGGCGGTACCTACAATGAGCAGTTCTTC	TRBV11-3	TRBJ2-1	NA	NA
CASSLMGGGAEAFF	TGTGCCAGCAGTCTAATGGGTGGGGGCGCTGAAGCTTTCTTT	TRBV6-1	TRBJ1-1	NA	NA